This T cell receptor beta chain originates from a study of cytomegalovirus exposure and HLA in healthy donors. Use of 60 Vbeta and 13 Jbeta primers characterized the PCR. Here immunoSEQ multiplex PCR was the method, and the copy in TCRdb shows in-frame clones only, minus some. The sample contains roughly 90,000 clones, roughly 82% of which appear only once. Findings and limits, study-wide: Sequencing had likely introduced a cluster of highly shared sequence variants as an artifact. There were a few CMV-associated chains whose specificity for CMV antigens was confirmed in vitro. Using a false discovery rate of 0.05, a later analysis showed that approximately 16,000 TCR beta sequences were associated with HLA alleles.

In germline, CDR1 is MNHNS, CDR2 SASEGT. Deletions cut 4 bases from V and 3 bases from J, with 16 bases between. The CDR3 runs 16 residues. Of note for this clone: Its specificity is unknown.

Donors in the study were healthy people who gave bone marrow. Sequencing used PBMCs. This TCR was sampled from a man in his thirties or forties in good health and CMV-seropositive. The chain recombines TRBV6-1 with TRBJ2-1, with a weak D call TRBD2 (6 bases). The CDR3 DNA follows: TGTGCCAGCAGTGGGGGCCCGGGACTCTTCTACAATGAGCAGTTCTTC. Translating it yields CASSGGPGLFYNEQFF.